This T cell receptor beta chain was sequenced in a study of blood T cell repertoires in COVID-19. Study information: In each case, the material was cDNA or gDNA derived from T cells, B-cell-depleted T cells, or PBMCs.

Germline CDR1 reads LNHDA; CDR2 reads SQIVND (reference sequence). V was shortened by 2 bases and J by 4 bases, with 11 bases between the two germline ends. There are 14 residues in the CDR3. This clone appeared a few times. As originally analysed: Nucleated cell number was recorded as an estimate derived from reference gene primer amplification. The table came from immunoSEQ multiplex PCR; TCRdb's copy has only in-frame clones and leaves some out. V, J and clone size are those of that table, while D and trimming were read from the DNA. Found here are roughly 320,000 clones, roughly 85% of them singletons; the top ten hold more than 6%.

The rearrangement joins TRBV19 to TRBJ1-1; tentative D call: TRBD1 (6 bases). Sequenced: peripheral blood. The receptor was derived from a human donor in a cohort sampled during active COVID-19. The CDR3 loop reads CASSIRGGGTEAFF. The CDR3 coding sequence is TGTGCCAGTAGTATAAGGGGGGGAGGCACTGAAGCTTTCTTT.